These 29 T cell receptor beta chains came from one sample sequenced in a study of T cell responses to AZD1222 COVID-19 vaccine. Profiled with immunoSEQ multiplex PCR; TCRdb holds only in-frame clones, not every one. The sample yields about 50,000 clones, more than 70% seen once. The source material was peripheral blood, sampled on day 0 of MenACWY control vaccination. The source of these receptors is an adult in good health.

This clone was seen just once. The V call is TRBV15, the J call TRBJ2-3; weak D call: TRBD2 (6 bases). CDR1 LNHNV and CDR2 YYDKDF come from the germline V gene (reference sequence). The V gene lost 4 bases and the J gene lost 0 bases, with 11 bases spanning the gap. The CDR3 contains 15 residues. Here the CDR3 reads CATSTPGTSTDTQYF. For the CDR3, the DNA is TGTGCCACCAGCACCCCAGGGACTAGCACAGATACGCAGTATTTT.

V and J are TRBV27 and TRBJ1-2; possible D gene TRBD1, 5 bases. Germline V gene lookup returns CDR1 MNHEY and CDR2 SMNVEV (reference sequence). Trimming took 0 bases from V and 6 from J, leaving 11 bases between them. This CDR3 is built from 14 residues. CDR3 loop: CASSLSTGTDGYTF. CDR3 DNA: TGTGCCAGCAGTTTATCAACCGGGACGGATGGCTACACCTTC.

The J gene is TRBJ2-7, the V gene TRBV11-1, with TRBD1 matching 8 bases. This CDR3 region has 13 residues. J was trimmed by 6 bases and V by 5 bases; bases with no gene match: 6. CDR1 is SGHAT, CDR2 FQDESV, per germline (reference sequence). For the CDR3, the DNA is TGTGCCAGCAGCCTGCGGACAGGGATCGAGCAGTACTTC. It encodes CASSLRTGIEQYF.

This clone was observed a few times. The CDR3 sequence: CASRGPPGTGGLNYGYTF. For the CDR3, the DNA is TGTGCCAGCAGGGGGCCCCCCGGGACAGGGGGCCTTAACTATGGCTACACCTTC. V gene TRBV28 combines with J gene TRBJ1-2, with 12 bases fitting TRBD1. The length of the CDR3 is 18 residues. Germline lookup yields CDR1 MDHEN and CDR2 SYDVKM. After removal of 6 bases from V and 1 base from J, the junction contained 12 bases not matched to a gene.

The V and J genes are TRBV25-1 and TRBJ1-2; possibly TRBD1 for D (5 bases). This CDR3 comprises 14 residues. Germline V gives CDR1 MGHDK, CDR2 SYGVNS. V was shortened by 1 base and J by 5 bases, with 11 bases between the two germline ends. The CDR3: CASSEFRDGYGYTF. CDR3 DNA: TGTGCCAGCAGTGAATTCCGGGACGGTTATGGCTACACCTTC.

This chain connects TRBV30 to TRBJ1-6, with TRBD1 matching 7 bases. This CDR3 region has 19 residues. The junction had 17 bases not matched to a gene; V was cut back by 2 bases and J by 4 bases. CDR1 and CDR2 from the germline V gene are GTSNPN and SVGIG (reference sequence). CDR3 nucleotide sequence: TGTGCCTGGAGTACCCAAGGGGGCTACCGTTCGGCTTATAATTCACCCCTCCACTTT. It codes for CAWSTQGGYRSAYNSPLHF.

The chain combines TRBV6-5 with TRBJ2-3; D may be TRBD1 or TRBD2 (5 bases each). This CDR3 comprises 13 residues. Between the trimmed V and J ends, which lost 6 bases and 0 bases, there was a span of 7 bases. CDR1 MNHEY and CDR2 SVGAGI come from the germline V gene. This chain's CDR3 is CASRWDSTDTQYF. In nucleotides, the CDR3 is TGTGCCAGCAGATGGGACAGCACAGATACGCAGTATTTT.

J is TRBJ2-1 and V is TRBV4-2; 7 bases line up with TRBD2. This CDR3 comprises 20 residues. CDR1 is LGHNA and CDR2 is YNFKEQ in the germline V gene. V lost 3 bases and J lost 4; bases outside the gene matches: 21. For the CDR3, the DNA is TGTGCCAGCAGCCATGATAGATGGGGGGTCAGCGGGATTTCGTACAATGAGCAGTTCTTC. Translated, it gives CASSHDRWGVSGISYNEQFF.

The chain joins TRBV24-1 to TRBJ2-2; 9 bases are a match to TRBD2. The J segment lost 5 bases and the V segment lost 3 bases, leaving 15 bases of the junction unmatched. Germline assignment: CDR1 KGHDR and CDR2 SFDVKD. The CDR3 is 19 amino acids. The CDR3 nucleotides are TGTGCCACCAGTGATCGTCTAGCGGGATCGGGGCTAAAGACCGGGGAGCTGTTTTTT. It translates to CATSDRLAGSGLKTGELFF.

The chain uses TRBV27 and TRBJ1-3; D uncertain. Germline-derived CDR1 and CDR2 are MNHEY and SMNVEV (reference sequence). V was clipped by 0 bases and J by 0 bases, with 6 bases between them. CDR3 length: 15 residues. As DNA, the CDR3 is TGTGCCAGCAGTTTATCCTGGAGCTCTGGAAACACCATATATTTT. This encodes CASSLSWSSGNTIYF.

The rearrangement joins TRBV25-1 to TRBJ1-4; the D gene is possibly TRBD1 (5 bases). Germline V CDR1 and CDR2: MGHDK, SYGVNS. The V end lost 8 bases, the J end lost 5 bases, and 15 bases lay between the germline ends. CDR3 length: 14 residues. Here the CDR3 reads CASSDVAGNEKLFF. The CDR3 DNA reads as TGTGCCAGCTCTGATGTGGCAGGGAATGAAAAACTGTTTTTT.

This chain uses TRBV7-6 with TRBJ2-1; the D gene is possibly TRBD2 (7 bases). With 5 bases removed from V and 4 bases from J, the gap between germline ends came to 24 bases. The CDR3 length is 18 residues. Germline CDR1 SGHVS, CDR2 FNYEAQ. The CDR3 region is CASSPRGWGGAEYNEQFF. In DNA form, the CDR3 reads TGTGCCAGCAGCCCCCGAGGGTGGGGGGGGGCGGAATACAATGAGCAGTTCTTC.

This clone has just one count. This rearrangement joins TRBV15 to TRBJ1-4; 7 positions match TRBD1. Germline-derived CDR1 and CDR2 are LNHNV and YYDKDF (reference sequence). This CDR3 has 16 amino acids. After removal of 1 base from V and 4 bases from J, the junction contained 6 bases not matched to a gene. The DNA of the CDR3 is TGTGCCACCAGCAGAGGGTCCGGGACAGATAATGAAAAACTGTTTTTT. Translated, it gives CATSRGSGTDNEKLFF. The complete variable domain, with remaining parts taken from reference TRBV15 and TRBJ1-4, reads DAMVIQNPRYQVTQFGKPVTLSCSQTLNHNVMYWYQQKSSQAPKLLFHYYDKDFNNEADTPDNFQSRRPNTSFCFLDIRSPGLGDTAMYLCATSRGSGTDNEKLFFGSGTQLSVL.

The rearrangement joins TRBV30 to TRBJ2-3, with 8 nucleotides matching TRBD2. The CDR3 runs to 15 residues. J gave up 3 bases and V 4 bases, and 9 bases lay outside the gene matches. The V gene's germline CDR1 is GTSNPN and CDR2 SVGIG (reference sequence). The CDR3 region has the DNA TGTGCCTGGACCCCGGGACTAGTAGGTACAGATACGCAGTATTTT. Its translation is CAWTPGLVGTDTQYF.

The V call is TRBV4-2, the J call TRBJ2-3, with D perhaps TRBD2 (5 bases). Per germline, CDR1 LGHNA and CDR2 YNFKEQ. CDR3 length: 17 residues. Trimming removed 3 bases from V and 1 base from J, with 17 bases in between. The CDR3: CASSHSMGGSGTDTQYF. CDR3 sequence (DNA): TGTGCCAGCAGCCACTCTATGGGTGGTAGCGGCACAGATACGCAGTATTTT.

V and J are TRBV7-8 and TRBJ1-2; 7 nucleotides agree with TRBD1. Germline CDR1 SGHVS, CDR2 FQNEAQ. The CDR3 runs to 15 residues. J lost 4 bases, V lost 0 bases, and 5 bases had no gene match. This chain's CDR3 is CASSLAGTVTYGYTF. The DNA of the CDR3 is TGTGCCAGCAGCTTAGCCGGGACAGTAACCTATGGCTACACCTTC.

This chain joins TRBV7-9 and TRBJ2-1; 12 bases are a match to TRBD2. Germline CDR1 and CDR2: SEHNR and FQNEAQ (reference sequence). The V segment lost 3 bases and the J segment 4 bases; nucleotides outside the gene matches: 10. There are 18 residues in the CDR3. CDR3 loop: CASSLFPLTSGSYNEQFF. The CDR3 DNA follows: TGTGCCAGCAGCTTGTTTCCACTGACTAGCGGGAGTTACAATGAGCAGTTCTTC.

The chain uses TRBV20-1 and TRBJ2-1, with D unclear. This CDR3 spans 12 amino acids. The V gene's germline CDR1 is DFQATT and CDR2 SNEGSKA (reference sequence). Trimming left V 3 bases short and J 6 bases short, with 9 bases between. The CDR3 spells CSASRASNEQFF. Written as DNA, the CDR3 is TGCAGTGCTAGTAGAGCGAGCAATGAGCAGTTCTTC.

V gene TRBV6-4 combines with J gene TRBJ2-2; D perhaps matches TRBD1 (7 bases). Germline loops: CDR1 MRHNA, CDR2 SNTAGT. The CDR3 spans 15 residues. V was pared by 5 bases and J by 6 bases, with 16 bases between. The DNA of the CDR3 is TGTGCCAGCAGTCCTAAAGACAGGGAGGCCGGGGAGCTGTTTTTT. It specifies CASSPKDREAGELFF.

This clone was observed once. The rearrangement uses TRBV5-4 and TRBJ2-3; D ambiguous. Trimming shortened V by 2 bases and J by 1 base, and 8 bases separated the two germline ends. Per germline, CDR1 SGHNT and CDR2 YYREEE (reference sequence). This CDR3 region has 14 residues. The CDR3 here is CASSFELGTDTQYF. Here the CDR3 DNA reads TGTGCCAGCAGCTTTGAGCTGGGCACAGATACGCAGTATTTT.

The gene calls are TRBV30 and TRBJ2-1; D possibly corresponds to TRBD2 (6 bases). CDR1 is GTSNPN, CDR2 SVGIG, per germline (reference sequence). CDR3 length: 13 amino acids. V was clipped by 5 bases and J by 9 bases, with 17 bases between them. The CDR3 sequence is CAWYPSDMGEQFF. In DNA form, the CDR3 reads TGTGCCTGGTACCCTAGCGACATGGGTGAGCAGTTCTTC.

This rearrangement joins TRBV7-2 to TRBJ2-1; D is perhaps TRBD1 (5 bases). The CDR3 spans 14 residues. The germline V and J ends were trimmed by 1 base and 7 bases, with 11 bases remaining between them. Per germline, CDR1 SGHTA and CDR2 FQGNSA. CDR3 region: CASSLEAGSNEQFF. The CDR3 region has the DNA TGTGCCAGCAGCTTAGAGGCAGGGTCAAATGAGCAGTTCTTC.

The genes are TRBV27 and TRBJ2-1; D may be TRBD1 (6 bases). The germline V and J ends were trimmed by 2 bases and 0 bases, with 11 bases remaining between them. This CDR3 contains 16 residues. Germline-derived CDR1 and CDR2 are MNHEY and SMNVEV (reference sequence). CDR3 loop: CASSLIGQSSYNEQFF. CDR3 in DNA: TGTGCCAGCAGTTTAATTGGACAGAGCTCCTACAATGAGCAGTTCTTC.

This clone was observed a single time. The chain joins TRBV10-2 to TRBJ2-1, with unresolved D. Germline-derived CDR1 and CDR2 are WSHSY and SAAADI. The CDR3 covers 14 residues. The V end lost 3 bases, the J end lost 8 bases, and 14 bases lay between the germline ends. CDR3 DNA sequence: TGCGCCAGCAGTGAATATATGGGTGGATATGAGCAGTTCTTC. It specifies CASSEYMGGYEQFF.

The chain carries TRBV5-1 and TRBJ1-1; no reliable D call. This CDR3 contains 13 residues. The ends were cut back, 0 bases at V and 5 bases at J, with 8 bases in the middle. Germline V gene data show CDR1 as SGHRS and CDR2 as YFSETQ. The CDR3 here is CASSLEVMTEAFF. CDR3 DNA: TGCGCCAGCAGCTTGGAAGTGATGACTGAAGCTTTCTTT.

The chain carries TRBV2 and TRBJ1-4; 7 bases fit TRBD1. Trimming at V came to 7 bases and at J to 3 bases, leaving 8 bases not matched to a gene. Germline-derived CDR1 and CDR2 are SNHLY and FYNNEI. The CDR3 sequence is 15 residues long. The CDR3 sequence: CASKQDRAANEKLFF. The CDR3 DNA reads as TGTGCCAGCAAGCAAGACAGGGCTGCTAATGAAAAACTGTTTTTT.

The genes are TRBV30 and TRBJ2-3, with 8 bases fitting TRBD1. V shed 2 bases, J shed 2 bases, and the junction held 3 bases outside the gene matches. The length of the CDR3 is 14 residues. CDR1 is GTSNPN and CDR2 is SVGIG in the germline V gene (reference sequence). The CDR3 loop reads CAWSMGQDTDTQYF. The CDR3 region has the DNA TGTGCCTGGAGTATGGGACAGGACACAGATACGCAGTATTTT.

V gene TRBV19 combines with J gene TRBJ2-7, with TRBD2 identical over 8 bases. The CDR3 loop spans 15 amino acids. With 4 bases clipped from V and 1 base from J, the junction kept 6 bases outside the gene matches. Germline V gives CDR1 LNHDA, CDR2 SQIVND (reference sequence). The CDR3 region is CASSNLAGASYEQYF. In DNA form, the CDR3 reads TGTGCCAGTAGTAACCTAGCGGGCGCTTCCTACGAGCAGTACTTC. The full variable domain, completed using reference TRBV19 and TRBJ2-7, is DGGITQSPKYLFRKEGQNVTLSCEQNLNHDAMYWYRQDPGQGLRLIYYSQIVNDFQKGDIAEGYSVSREKKESFPLTVTSAQKNPTAFYLCASSNLAGASYEQYFGPGTRLTVT.

The V call is TRBV28, the J call TRBJ1-2; TRBD1 agrees at 8 bases. V trimming: 10 bases; J trimming: 2 bases; junction bases outside the gene matches: 6. The CDR3 has 13 amino acids. CDR1 and CDR2 (germline): MDHEN, SYDVKM. This CDR3 is CATGTGLNYGYTF. The CDR3 bases are TGTGCCACCGGGACAGGACTAAACTATGGCTACACCTTC.